Listed below are T cell receptor beta chains from one sample, sequenced in a study of T-cell reconstitution after alpha-beta-depleted transplantation in children. MiXCR, applied by TCRdb to the PCR reads, yields one record per CDR3 protein. The data show fewer than 750,000 distinct CDR3 sequences, approximately 22% seen once. Sequences were derived from PBMCs, mostly from graft donor cells, sampled 360 days after TCRalphabeta/CD19-depleted stem cell transplant. These receptor sequences come from a boy younger than two who had a stem cell transplant for acute myeloid leukemia, so the T cells may come from the graft donor. CDR3s include the opening cysteine and the closing phenylalanine or tryptophan. A D gene is named only where the DNA matches it firmly.

J	V	D	CDR3
TRBJ1-4	TRBV15	-	CATSRDALGGFVKLFF
TRBJ1-2	TRBV20-1	-	CSARGREAYGYTF
TRBJ1-3	TRBV12-3/TRBV12-4	-	CASSFQRPIYSGNTIYF
TRBJ2-3	TRBV29-1	-	CSVEDLSGASTDTQYF
TRBJ1-2	TRBV20-1	-	CSASFYGLYGYTF
TRBJ2-7	TRBV7-8	-	CASSLLGRDYEQYF
TRBJ2-7	TRBV6-2/TRBV6-3	TRBD1	CASRSTGQGYEQYF
TRBJ2-3	TRBV9	TRBD2	CANRSGRVTDTQYF
TRBJ2-6	TRBV20-1	-	CSATFRGAFSGANVLTF
TRBJ2-1	TRBV25-1	-	CASRATNLGDEQFF
TRBJ2-3	TRBV24-1	-	CATSDLGGTDTQYF
TRBJ1-5	TRBV11-2	-	CASSSGPSDSNQPQHF
TRBJ2-7	TRBV7-2	TRBD1	CASSFNRDRTPYEQYF
TRBJ1-1	TRBV21-1	-	CASKGANTEAFF
TRBJ2-7	TRBV10-3	TRBD2	CAISDLRYKAGVSYEQYF
TRBJ1-1	TRBV20-1	-	CSHRLSGYSSEAFF
TRBJ2-3	TRBV7-2	-	CASSFRGRTDTQYF
TRBJ2-2	TRBV29-1	TRBD2	CSGLTSGGPGELFF
TRBJ1-1	TRBV29-1	-	CSATSGTGDTEAFF
TRBJ2-3	TRBV7-2	TRBD2	CASSQGTRWSDTQYF
TRBJ2-2	TRBV5-1	TRBD1	CASSPSGTDQGLLAGELFF
TRBJ1-3	TRBV6-6	-	CASSPTGNTIYF
TRBJ2-3	TRBV29-1	TRBD1	CSSKTGAFTDTQYF
TRBJ2-1	TRBV15	-	CATSRAFSEQFF
TRBJ2-3	TRBV28	TRBD2	CASSSGVAGSDTQYF
TRBJ2-3	TRBV20-1	TRBD1	CSARESGGATDTQYF
TRBJ1-1	TRBV6-4	-	CASSPSGGRGATEAFF
TRBJ1-1	TRBV4-2	-	CASSRGRANTEAFF
TRBJ2-1	TRBV12-5	-	CASLPASSYSYNEQFF
TRBJ2-2	TRBV6-1	-	CASRRRRGGGGELFF
TRBJ2-3	TRBV20-1	TRBD2	CSADPTSGAFTDTQYF
TRBJ2-7	TRBV12-3/TRBV12-4	-	CASSLRGDDYEQYF
TRBJ2-3	TRBV20-1	TRBD2	CSATERGPTDTQYF
TRBJ2-1	TRBV20-1	-	CSAMGAVTYNEQFF
TRBJ2-3	TRBV4-3	-	CASSQDLSWGDTDTQYF
TRBJ2-3	TRBV20-1	-	CSASDQGSDRTDTQYF
TRBJ2-3	TRBV7-9	TRBD2	CASSLTRGEDTQYF
TRBJ1-1	TRBV20-1	-	CSASRGYSNTEAFF
TRBJ2-7	TRBV20-1	-	CSAAGQESTYEQYF
TRBJ2-3	TRBV7-9	-	CASRVTTDTQYF
TRBJ1-4	TRBV7-9	-	CASSFKEPTNEKLFF
TRBJ2-7	TRBV2	TRBD1	CASSEYRLSGTGFYEQYF
TRBJ1-2	TRBV20-1	TRBD1	CSAVSAGGGYGYTF
TRBJ2-1	TRBV7-2	-	CASRVTYNEQFF